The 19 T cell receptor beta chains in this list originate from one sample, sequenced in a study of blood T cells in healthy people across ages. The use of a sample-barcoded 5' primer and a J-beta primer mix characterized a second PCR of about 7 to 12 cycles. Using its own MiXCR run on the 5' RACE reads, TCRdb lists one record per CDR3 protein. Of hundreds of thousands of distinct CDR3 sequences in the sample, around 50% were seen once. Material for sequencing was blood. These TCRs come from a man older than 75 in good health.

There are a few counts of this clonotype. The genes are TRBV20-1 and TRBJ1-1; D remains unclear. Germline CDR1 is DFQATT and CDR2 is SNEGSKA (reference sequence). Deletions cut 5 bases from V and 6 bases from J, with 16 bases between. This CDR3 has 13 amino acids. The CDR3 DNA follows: TGCAGTGCTGGTCCGTTAGTAGTCTCTGAAGCTTTCTTT. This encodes CSAGPLVVSEAFF.

The CDR3 protein is CASSLTGPPNTEAFF. Here the CDR3 DNA reads TGTGCCAGCAGTCTGACGGGACCTCCGAACACTGAAGCTTTCTTT. The chain uses TRBV27 and TRBJ1-1; a weak D match, TRBD1 (5 bases). V lost 5 bases to trimming and J lost 1 base, with 14 bases between them. Germline CDR1 MNHEY, CDR2 SMNVEV (reference sequence). This CDR3 region has 15 residues.

The CDR3 sequence: CASSYGTGGLYEQYF. CDR3 in DNA: TGTGCCAGCAGTTATGGGACAGGGGGCTTGTACGAGCAGTACTTC. The V call is TRBV28, the J call TRBJ2-7, with 12 bases that match TRBD1. V gave up 4 bases and J gave up 4 bases; unmatched junction bases: 5. The CDR3 has 15 amino acids. Germline lookup yields CDR1 MDHEN and CDR2 SYDVKM.

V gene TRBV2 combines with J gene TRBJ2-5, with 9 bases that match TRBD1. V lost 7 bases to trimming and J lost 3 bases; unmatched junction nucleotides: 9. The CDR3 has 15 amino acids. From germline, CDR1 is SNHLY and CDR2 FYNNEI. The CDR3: CASTEDRGDEETQYF. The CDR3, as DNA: TGTGCCAGCACCGAGGACAGGGGCGACGAAGAGACCCAGTACTTC.

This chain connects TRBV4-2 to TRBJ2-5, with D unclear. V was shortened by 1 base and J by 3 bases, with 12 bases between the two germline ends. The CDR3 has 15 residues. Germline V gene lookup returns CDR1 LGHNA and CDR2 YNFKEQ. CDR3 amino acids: CASSQVVGLKETQYF. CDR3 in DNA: TGTGCCAGCAGCCAAGTGGTTGGTTTGAAAGAGACCCAGTACTTC.

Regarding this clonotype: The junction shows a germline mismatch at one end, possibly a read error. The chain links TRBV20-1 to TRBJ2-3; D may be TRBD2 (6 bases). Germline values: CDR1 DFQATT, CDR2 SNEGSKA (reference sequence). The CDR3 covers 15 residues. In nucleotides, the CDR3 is TGCAGTGCTGGAGAAGTGGCGGGGTACACAGATGCGCAGTATTTT. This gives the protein CSAGEVAGYTDAQYF.

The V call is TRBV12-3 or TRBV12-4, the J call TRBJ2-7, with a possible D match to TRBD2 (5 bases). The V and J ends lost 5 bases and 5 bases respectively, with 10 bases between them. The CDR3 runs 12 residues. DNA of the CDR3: TGTGCCAGCAGTAACGGGAACGACGAGCAGTACTTC. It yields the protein CASSNGNDEQYF.

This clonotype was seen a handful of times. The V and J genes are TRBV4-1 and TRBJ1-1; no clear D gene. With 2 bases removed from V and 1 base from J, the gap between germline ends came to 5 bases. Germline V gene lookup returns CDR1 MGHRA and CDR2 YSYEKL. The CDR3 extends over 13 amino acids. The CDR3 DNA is TGCGCCAGCAGCCAAAGTACGAACACTGAAGCTTTCTTT. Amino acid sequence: CASSQSTNTEAFF.

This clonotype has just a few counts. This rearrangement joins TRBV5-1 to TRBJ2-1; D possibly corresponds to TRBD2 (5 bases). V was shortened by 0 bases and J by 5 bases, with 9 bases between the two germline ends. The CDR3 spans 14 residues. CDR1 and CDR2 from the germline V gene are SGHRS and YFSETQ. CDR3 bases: TGCGCCAGCAGCTTGGGAGGGCAGAACAATGAGCAGTTCTTC. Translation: CASSLGGQNNEQFF.

CDR3 in amino acids: CASSLEEPTGELFF. DNA of the CDR3: TGCGCCAGCAGCTTAGAGGAACCCACCGGGGAGCTGTTTTTT. The chain uses TRBV5-1 and TRBJ2-2; D call uncertain. The CDR3 extends over 14 amino acids. V was clipped by 2 bases and J by 4 bases, with 9 bases between them. CDR1 and CDR2 from the germline V gene are SGHRS and YFSETQ.

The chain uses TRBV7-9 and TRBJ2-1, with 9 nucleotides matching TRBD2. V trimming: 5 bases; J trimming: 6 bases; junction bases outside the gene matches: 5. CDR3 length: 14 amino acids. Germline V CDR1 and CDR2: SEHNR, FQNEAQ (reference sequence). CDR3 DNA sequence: TGTGCCAGCAGCGCATCACTAGCGGGCAATGAGCAGTTCTTC. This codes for CASSASLAGNEQFF.

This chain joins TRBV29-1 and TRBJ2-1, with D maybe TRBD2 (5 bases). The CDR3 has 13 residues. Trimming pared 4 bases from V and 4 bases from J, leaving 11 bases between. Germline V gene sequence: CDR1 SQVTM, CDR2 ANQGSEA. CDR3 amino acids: CSVGASGYNEQFF. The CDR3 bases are TGCAGCGTTGGCGCGAGCGGATACAATGAGCAGTTCTTC.

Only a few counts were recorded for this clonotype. CDR3 sequence: CASSKGWTSGSYEQYF. CDR3 coding DNA: TGTGCCAGCAGCAAAGGATGGACTAGCGGTTCCTACGAGCAGTACTTC. The chain employs TRBV21-1 and TRBJ2-7; the table's D call, TRBD2, was not checked against the DNA. TRBV21-1 is tagged as a pseudogene. This CDR3 contains 16 residues.

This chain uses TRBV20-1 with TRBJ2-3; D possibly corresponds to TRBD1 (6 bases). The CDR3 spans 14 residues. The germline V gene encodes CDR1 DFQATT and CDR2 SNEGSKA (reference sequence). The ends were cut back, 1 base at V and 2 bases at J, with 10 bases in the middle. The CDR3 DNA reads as TGCAGTGCTAGAGGGGGGCGGATCACAGATACGCAGTATTTT. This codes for CSARGGRITDTQYF.

The CDR3 loop is CSARVPHYEQYF. The DNA for the CDR3 is TGCAGTGCTAGAGTGCCCCACTACGAGCAGTACTTC. The chain combines TRBV20-1 with TRBJ2-7; D is uncertain. From germline, CDR1 is DFQATT and CDR2 SNEGSKA (reference sequence). This CDR3 is built from 12 residues. Trimming left V 1 base short and J 3 bases short, with 7 bases between.

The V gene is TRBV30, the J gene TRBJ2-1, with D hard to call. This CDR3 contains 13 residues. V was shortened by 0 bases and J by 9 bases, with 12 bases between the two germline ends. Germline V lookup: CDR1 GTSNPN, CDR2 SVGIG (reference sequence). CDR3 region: CAWSVNVDSEQFF. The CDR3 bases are TGTGCCTGGAGTGTAAATGTGGATTCTGAGCAGTTCTTC.

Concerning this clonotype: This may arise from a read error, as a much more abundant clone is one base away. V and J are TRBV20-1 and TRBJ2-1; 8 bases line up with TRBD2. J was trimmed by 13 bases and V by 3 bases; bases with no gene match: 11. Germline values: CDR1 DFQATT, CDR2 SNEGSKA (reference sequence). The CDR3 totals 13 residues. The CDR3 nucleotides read TGCAGTGCTAGCGGGAGGGCCGGGGAGACCCAGTTCTTC. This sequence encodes CSASGRAGETQFF.

For the CDR3, the DNA is TGTGCCAGCAGGCTTCAACTAGGAGGCACAGATACGCAGTATTTT. Its translation is CASRLQLGGTDTQYF. The chain employs TRBV4-2 and TRBJ2-3; a possible D gene is TRBD2 (5 bases). The ends were cut back, 6 bases at V and 1 base at J, with 14 bases in the middle. The CDR3 length is 15 residues. Germline V lookup: CDR1 LGHNA, CDR2 YNFKEQ.

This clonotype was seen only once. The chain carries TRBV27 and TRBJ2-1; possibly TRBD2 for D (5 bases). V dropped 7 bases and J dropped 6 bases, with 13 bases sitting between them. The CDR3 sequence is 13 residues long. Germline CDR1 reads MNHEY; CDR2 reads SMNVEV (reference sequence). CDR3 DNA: TGTGCCAGCAAGGAGGCCCCGAGCAATGAGCAGTTCTTC. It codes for CASKEAPSNEQFF.